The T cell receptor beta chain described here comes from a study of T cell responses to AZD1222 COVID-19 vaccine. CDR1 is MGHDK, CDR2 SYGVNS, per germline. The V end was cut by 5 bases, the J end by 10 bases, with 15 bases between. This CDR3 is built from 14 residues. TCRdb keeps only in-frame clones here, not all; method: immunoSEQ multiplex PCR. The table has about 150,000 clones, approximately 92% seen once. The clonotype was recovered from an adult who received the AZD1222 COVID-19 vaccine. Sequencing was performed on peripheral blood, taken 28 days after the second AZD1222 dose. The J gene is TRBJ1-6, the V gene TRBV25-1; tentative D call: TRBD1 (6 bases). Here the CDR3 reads CASSLTGSASPLHF. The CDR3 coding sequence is TGTGCCAGCAGTTTGACAGGATCAGCCTCACCCCTCCACTTT.